The following is a T cell receptor (beta chain) sequence with its context. This record comes from a study of blood T cell repertoires in COVID-19. Looking at the study overall: From the United States, Italy and Spain came samples of acute and convalescent COVID-19. The cDNA or gDNA used as material had been derived from T cells, B-cell-depleted T cells, or PBMCs.

The CDR3 is made up of 16 amino acids. Germline V gene data show CDR1 as SGHKS and CDR2 as YYEKEE (reference sequence). J lost 6 bases, V lost 3 bases, and 11 bases had no gene match. In the source study's methods: Amplification of reference gene primers was used by the study to estimate nucleated cell counts. Clones were sequenced by immunoSEQ multiplex PCR, and TCRdb holds only the in-frame ones, with some missing. V and J calls and clone size are those listed in that table; D and trimming were worked out from the DNA. The sample carries approximately 60,000 clones, about 80% recorded once. Input material: peripheral blood. This clonotype was sampled from an elderly woman with acute or convalescent COVID-19. This sequence joins TRBV5-5 and TRBJ1-5; 8 nucleotides agree with TRBD1. CDR3 in DNA: TGTGCCAGCAGCTCCCAGGGGGCCGGGGTCGGTCAGCCCCAGCATTTT. Its protein product is CASSSQGAGVGQPQHF.